The T cell receptor (beta chain) described here comes from a study of shared clonotypes between healthy human individuals. Study-level points and caveats: Sequencing depth was expected to affect clonotype sharing among donors.

Using immunoSEQ multiplex PCR, the repertoire was profiled, and TCRdb retains in-frame clones only, with some absent. Of 700,000 to 950,000 clones in the sample, approximately 96% were seen once. In regard to this clone: Its antigen is not known.

CD45RO negativity and positive selection for CCR7 defined naive CD8 cells, a population that excluded terminally differentiated effector memory CD45RA+ cells. CDR1 and CDR2 from the germline V gene are MNHEY and SMNVEV (reference sequence). This CDR3 contains 16 residues. The V gene lost 5 bases and the J gene lost 3 bases, with 20 bases spanning the gap. What was sequenced was naive CD8+ T cells sorted from blood. The receptor comes from a man aged 25-40 years in good health. The J gene is TRBJ2-7, the V gene TRBV27; perhaps D is TRBD1 or TRBD2 (5 bases each). The CDR3 region has the DNA TGTGCCAGCAGTCCAAGTGGTGGGGGAGTAGACTACGAGCAGTACTTC. It is translated as CASSPSGGGVDYEQYF.